What follows is one T cell receptor beta chain and its context. Study processing details: For nucleated cells, counts were estimated from reference gene primer amplification. The assay was immunoSEQ multiplex PCR, and TCRdb's table has in-frame clones only and misses some. V, J and clone size were drawn from that table, and D and trimming were deduced from the DNA. The sample records 650,000 to 800,000 clones, about nine tenths being singletons. This specimen comes from a study of blood T cell repertoires in COVID-19. On the study more broadly: Whether acute or convalescent, the COVID-19 samples came from the United States, Italy and Spain. The cDNA or gDNA used as material had been derived from T cells, B-cell-depleted T cells, or PBMCs.

The clonotype comes from a woman under 30 with acute or convalescent COVID-19. The sequenced sample consisted of peripheral blood.

CDR3 bases: TGCAGCGTTGTTAAGACAGATCGAAACTATGGCTACACCTTC. Protein: CSVVKTDRNYGYTF. This chain links TRBV29-1 with TRBJ1-2, with D possibly matching TRBD1 (5 bases). The CDR3 consists of 14 residues. In germline, CDR1 is SQVTM, CDR2 ANQGSEA. Trimming shortened V by 4 bases and J by 2 bases, and 14 bases separated the two germline ends.